A selection of T cell receptor beta chains follows, all from one sample in a study of blood T cell repertoires in COVID-19. Clones were sequenced by immunoSEQ multiplex PCR, and TCRdb holds only the in-frame ones, with some missing. The sample yields thousands of clones, roughly four fifths seen once. Input material: peripheral blood. The receptors stem from a man in his 60s with acute or convalescent COVID-19. The CDR3 runs from the conserved cysteine through the conserved F or W. The D gene is left open where the match is weak. Clone size is shown for a subset of rows, as once, few, many or a class of expanded clone.

size: NA
D: TRBD1
V: TRBV11-3
J: TRBJ2-7
DNA: TGTGCCAGCAGCCGAGGACAGGGCTACGAGCAGTACTTC
CDR3: CASSRGQGYEQYF

size: NA
D: NA
V: TRBV2
J: TRBJ2-7
DNA: TGTGCCAGTCGGTTGAGACAGATCGACTACGAGCAGTACTTC
CDR3: CASRLRQIDYEQYF

size: NA
D: NA
V: TRBV7-9
J: TRBJ1-1
DNA: TGTGCCAGCAGCGCATCCCAGGGGACTGAAGCTTTCTTT
CDR3: CASSASQGTEAFF

size: NA
D: NA
V: TRBV28
J: TRBJ1-1
DNA: TGTGCCAGCACCGGGGGAGCGAACACTGAAGCTTTCTTT
CDR3: CASTGGANTEAFF

size: NA
D: NA
V: TRBV5-5
J: TRBJ2-3
DNA: TGTGCCAGCAGCTTGGTGGGGGGACGGAGCACAAATACGCAGTATTTT
CDR3: CASSLVGGRSTNTQYF

size: NA
D: NA
V: TRBV3-1/TRBV3-2
J: TRBJ2-2
DNA: TGTGCCAGCAGCCAAGATCACGGGGTCGTCACCGGGGAGCTGTTTTTT
CDR3: CASSQDHGVVTGELFF

size: NA
D: NA
V: TRBV19
J: TRBJ2-2
DNA: TGTGCCAGTAGTATAGGGGGGACAACGTGGAACACCGGGGAGCTGTTTTTT
CDR3: CASSIGGTTWNTGELFF

size: NA
D: NA
V: TRBV9
J: TRBJ1-5
DNA: TGTGCCAGCAGCGCTGGCCTGGGCGGGTTCGGCAATCAGCCCCAGCATTTT
CDR3: CASSAGLGGFGNQPQHF

size: NA
D: NA
V: TRBV9
J: TRBJ2-5
DNA: TGTGCCAGCAGCGTAGGGACAGTCCAAGAGACCCAGTACTTC
CDR3: CASSVGTVQETQYF

size: NA
D: NA
V: TRBV7-2
J: TRBJ2-7
DNA: TGTGCCAGCAGCTTACACGGCGCGTACAGCTCCTACGAGCAGTACTTC
CDR3: CASSLHGAYSSYEQYF

size: NA
D: NA
V: TRBV4-2
J: TRBJ2-3
DNA: TGTGCCAGCAGCCAAGAGGCCGGGAGCACAGATACGCAGTATTTT
CDR3: CASSQEAGSTDTQYF

size: NA
D: TRBD1
V: TRBV19
J: TRBJ1-2
DNA: TGTGCCAGTAGTATTTTCGGACAGGGAGGCGGCTACACCTTC
CDR3: CASSIFGQGGGYTF

size: NA
D: TRBD2
V: TRBV6-4
J: TRBJ2-3
DNA: TGTGCCAGCAGTGAAGGCGGGGGTGGCACAGATACGCAGTATTTT
CDR3: CASSEGGGGTDTQYF

size: NA
D: TRBD2
V: TRBV6-1
J: TRBJ2-1
DNA: TGTGCCAGCAGTGAGGTAGCGGGAGACTACAATGAGCAGTTCTTC
CDR3: CASSEVAGDYNEQFF

size: NA
D: TRBD1
V: TRBV6-5
J: TRBJ2-2
DNA: TGTGCCAGCAGGGGGGACAGGTACACCGGGGAGCTGTTTTTT
CDR3: CASRGDRYTGELFF

size: NA
D: NA
V: TRBV5-4
J: TRBJ1-2
DNA: TGTGCCAGCAGCTTGGACCGGGAGGCTAACTATGGCTACACCTTC
CDR3: CASSLDREANYGYTF

size: NA
D: NA
V: TRBV5-8
J: TRBJ1-1
DNA: TGTGCCAGCAGCTTTAGGAGGAACATGAACACTGAAGCTTTCTTT
CDR3: CASSFRRNMNTEAFF

size: NA
D: TRBD1
V: TRBV18
J: TRBJ1-2
DNA: TGTGCCAGCTCACCAGAACAGGGGAGGACCTACTATGGCTACACCTTC
CDR3: CASSPEQGRTYYGYTF

size: NA
D: NA
V: TRBV18
J: TRBJ1-1
DNA: TGTGCCAGCTCTCGAGGGTTGGCGAACACTGAAGCTTTCTTT
CDR3: CASSRGLANTEAFF

size: NA
D: NA
V: TRBV29-1
J: TRBJ1-1
DNA: TGCAGCGTTTCAACAGGTGGCAACACTGAAGCTTTCTTT
CDR3: CSVSTGGNTEAFF

size: NA
D: NA
V: TRBV10-2
J: TRBJ2-7
DNA: TGCGCCAGCAGTGCTCAGGGGCGCGACGAGCAGTACTTC
CDR3: CASSAQGRDEQYF

size: once
D: TRBD1
V: TRBV7-2
J: TRBJ1-4
DNA: TGTGCCAGCAGCTCAGGACAGGGATTCTATGCAACTAATGAAAAACTGTTTTTT
CDR3: CASSSGQGFYATNEKLFF

size: NA
D: TRBD2
V: TRBV19
J: TRBJ2-3
DNA: TGTGCCAGTAGTTCCGGGACTAGCGGGGGTACGCAGTATTTT
CDR3: CASSSGTSGGTQYF

size: NA
D: NA
V: TRBV7-2
J: TRBJ1-6
DNA: TGTGCCAGTCGGGACAAGAGCTCCTATAATTCACCCCTCCACTTT
CDR3: CASRDKSSYNSPLHF

size: NA
D: NA
V: TRBV7-9
J: TRBJ2-5
DNA: TGTGCCAGCACCCATACAGGGTACCAAGAGACCCAGTACTTC
CDR3: CASTHTGYQETQYF

size: NA
D: TRBD2
V: TRBV3-1/TRBV3-2
J: TRBJ2-1
DNA: TGTGCCAGCAGCCAAGATCGAAGCGGGAGGCAGTTCTTC
CDR3: CASSQDRSGRQFF

size: NA
D: TRBD2
V: TRBV5-4
J: TRBJ2-7
DNA: TGTGCCAGCAGCTTAGCGGGGCCGTCCTCCTACGAGCAGTACTTC
CDR3: CASSLAGPSSYEQYF

size: NA
D: TRBD1
V: TRBV30
J: TRBJ2-5
DNA: TGTGCCTGGAGTGCGGACAGGGGAAAGACCCAGTACTTC
CDR3: CAWSADRGKTQYF

size: few
D: TRBD1
V: TRBV18
J: TRBJ1-1
DNA: TGTGCCAGCTCACGGGAAGGGACAGGGCCGATAAACACTGAAGCTTTCTTT
CDR3: CASSREGTGPINTEAFF

size: NA
D: TRBD2
V: TRBV6-2/TRBV6-3
J: TRBJ2-1
DNA: TGTGCCAGCAGTCGCTATAGCGGGGGGGCCTACAATGAGCAGTTCTTC
CDR3: CASSRYSGGAYNEQFF

size: NA
D: NA
V: TRBV6-5
J: TRBJ1-1
DNA: TGTGCCAGTTTTCGTATCTATACAGGGCCTGAAGCTTTCTTT
CDR3: CASFRIYTGPEAFF

size: NA
D: NA
V: TRBV5-1
J: TRBJ1-1
DNA: TGCGCCAGCAGCTTGGATGTGGGGCTGAACACTGAAGCTTTCTTT
CDR3: CASSLDVGLNTEAFF

size: NA
D: TRBD1
V: TRBV13
J: TRBJ1-6
DNA: TGTGCCAGCAGCCTCTCCGGGACAGGGACTAATTCACCCCTCCACTTT
CDR3: CASSLSGTGTNSPLHF

size: NA
D: TRBD1
V: TRBV29-1
J: TRBJ2-7
DNA: TGCAGCGTTGACCGCCGGACAGGCATCTACGAGCAGTACTTC
CDR3: CSVDRRTGIYEQYF

size: NA
D: TRBD2
V: TRBV5-4
J: TRBJ2-2
DNA: TGTGCCAGCAGCTTGGGCCCTGTTAGCGGGGGGACCGGGGAGCTGTTTTTT
CDR3: CASSLGPVSGGTGELFF

size: NA
D: NA
V: TRBV30
J: TRBJ2-7
DNA: TGTGCCTGGAGAACCGGGAGCCTTCCTGGAGGCGAGCAGTACTTC
CDR3: CAWRTGSLPGGEQYF

size: NA
D: TRBD2
V: TRBV6-4
J: TRBJ2-3
DNA: TGTGCCAGCAGTGACGGACTAGCGGGGGGGGATACGCAGTATTTT
CDR3: CASSDGLAGGDTQYF

size: medium-sized
D: TRBD1
V: TRBV4-3
J: TRBJ1-6
DNA: TGCGCCAGCAGCCAAGTAGTGTTGACGGGGACAGCTAATTCACCCCTCCACTTT
CDR3: CASSQVVLTGTANSPLHF

size: NA
D: TRBD1
V: TRBV5-4
J: TRBJ2-2
DNA: TGTGCCAGCAGCCTGGGACAGGGGGCCGGGAAGCTGTTTTTT
CDR3: CASSLGQGAGKLFF

size: NA
D: TRBD1
V: TRBV5-4
J: TRBJ2-7
DNA: TGTGCCAGCAGGCCCGGGACAGGGTACGAGCAGTACTTC
CDR3: CASRPGTGYEQYF

size: few
D: TRBD1
V: TRBV10-1
J: TRBJ1-1
DNA: TGCGCCAGCAGCCATTCAGGGGGCGAAGCTTTCTTT
CDR3: CASSHSGGEAFF

size: NA
D: NA
V: TRBV7-7
J: TRBJ2-1
DNA: TGTGCTAGCAGTACAGGGATGGGGAATGAGCAGTTCTTC
CDR3: CASSTGMGNEQFF

size: NA
D: NA
V: TRBV12-3/TRBV12-4
J: TRBJ1-1
DNA: TGTGCCAGCAGTTTAGTGCAGGCCCCTGGAGCTTTCTTT
CDR3: CASSLVQAPGAFF

size: NA
D: NA
V: TRBV19
J: TRBJ1-5
DNA: TGTGCCAGTTCTCCGGCCGAGGGTAGCTATCAGCCCCAGCATTTT
CDR3: CASSPAEGSYQPQHF

size: NA
D: TRBD1
V: TRBV30
J: TRBJ2-7
DNA: TGTGCCTGGAGTCCAAACCCGGGACAGGGGGCGGTCGAGCAGTACTTC
CDR3: CAWSPNPGQGAVEQYF

size: NA
D: NA
V: TRBV28
J: TRBJ2-1
DNA: TGTGCCAGCAGGTTAGGGGGGTTCTACAATGAGCAGTTCTTC
CDR3: CASRLGGFYNEQFF

size: NA
D: NA
V: TRBV5-1
J: TRBJ2-7
DNA: TGCGCCAGCAGCCCCATGGCGGGGACGCCTAACGAGCAGTACTTC
CDR3: CASSPMAGTPNEQYF

size: once
D: NA
V: TRBV30
J: TRBJ1-5
DNA: TGTGCCTGGAGTCACGGGGGGAGCAGGCAGCCCCAGCATTTT
CDR3: CAWSHGGSRQPQHF

size: NA
D: TRBD2
V: TRBV18
J: TRBJ2-3
DNA: TGTGCCAGCTCACCCCGCAGCGGGGGGGTAACAGATACGCAGTATTTT
CDR3: CASSPRSGGVTDTQYF

size: NA
D: TRBD1
V: TRBV5-1
J: TRBJ2-3
DNA: TGCGCCAGCAGCTCGGGACAGGGTGACACAGATACGCAGTATTTT
CDR3: CASSSGQGDTDTQYF

size: once
D: NA
V: TRBV5-5
J: TRBJ1-5
DNA: TGTGCCAGCAGCAAGGAGCACTTCAATCAGCCCCAGCATTTT
CDR3: CASSKEHFNQPQHF

size: NA
D: TRBD1
V: TRBV5-1
J: TRBJ2-3
DNA: TGCGCCAGCAGCTACCGACAGGGGGCGGTAGATACGCAGTATTTT
CDR3: CASSYRQGAVDTQYF

size: NA
D: NA
V: TRBV13
J: TRBJ2-2
DNA: TGTGCCAGCAGCCCGAGGCCGGTCGGGGAGCTGTTTTTT
CDR3: CASSPRPVGELFF